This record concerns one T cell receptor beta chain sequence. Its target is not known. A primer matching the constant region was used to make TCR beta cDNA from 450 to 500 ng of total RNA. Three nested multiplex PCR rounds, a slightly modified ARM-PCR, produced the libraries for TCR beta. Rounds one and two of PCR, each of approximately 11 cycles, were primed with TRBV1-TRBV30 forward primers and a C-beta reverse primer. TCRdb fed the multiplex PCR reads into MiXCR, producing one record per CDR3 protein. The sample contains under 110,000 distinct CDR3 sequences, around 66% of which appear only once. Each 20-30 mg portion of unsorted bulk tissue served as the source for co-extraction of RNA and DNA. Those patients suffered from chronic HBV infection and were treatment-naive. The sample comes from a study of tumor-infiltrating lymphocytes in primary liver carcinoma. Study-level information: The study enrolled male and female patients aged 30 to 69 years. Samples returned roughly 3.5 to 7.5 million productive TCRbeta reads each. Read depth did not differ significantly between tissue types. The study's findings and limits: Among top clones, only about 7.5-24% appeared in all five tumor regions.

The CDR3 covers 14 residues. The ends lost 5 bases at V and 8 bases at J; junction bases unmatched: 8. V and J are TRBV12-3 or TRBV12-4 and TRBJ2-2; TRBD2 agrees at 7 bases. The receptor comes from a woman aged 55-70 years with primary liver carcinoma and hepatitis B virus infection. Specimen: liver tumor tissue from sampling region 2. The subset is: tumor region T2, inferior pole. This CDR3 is CASSLRDYAGELFF. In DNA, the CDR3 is TGTGCCAGCAGTCTCCGGGACTACGCAGGGGAGCTGTTTTTT.